This T cell receptor (beta chain) is drawn from a study of T cell responses to AZD1222 COVID-19 vaccine. Study-wide results and caveats: At study baseline, merely six AZD1222 recipients were seropositive. Repertoires were obtained only post-peak T cell response.

Trimming pared 4 bases from V and 10 bases from J, leaving 14 bases between. Germline V lookup: CDR1 SGHDT, CDR2 YYEEEE. This CDR3 is built from 12 residues. Assay used: immunoSEQ multiplex PCR; TCRdb lists only in-frame clones, some missing. This table holds more than 95,000 clones, roughly 86% found once. As to this clone: What it binds is unknown.

The receptor was derived from an adult who received the MenACWY meningococcal vaccine as a control. Sequences were derived from peripheral blood, sampled 28 days after the second dose of the MenACWY control vaccine. The chain employs TRBV5-6 and TRBJ1-2; D gene unclear. The CDR3 nucleotides are TGTGCCAGCAGCCCCGCGGCCCTGTCCTACACCTTC. Amino acid sequence: CASSPAALSYTF.